The 5 T cell receptor beta chains below come from one sample, sequenced in a study of T cells expressing NK-cell markers. TCRdb re-called the 5' RACE reads and gives one entry per CDR3 protein, without DNA. This repertoire includes around 100,000 distinct CDR3 sequences. Sequenced input: blood T cells: a sorted CD56 or NKG2C T cell subset, CD4+ or CD8+ T cells, or bulk PBMC T cells (not recorded which). Receptor source: a woman between 18 and 69 years old in good health.

The chain employs TRBV5-1 and TRBJ2-1; TCRdb's D gene call, TRBD1, goes unchecked for lack of DNA. The CDR3 extends over 12 amino acids. Germline V gene lookup returns CDR1 SGHRS and CDR2 YFSETQ. The CDR3 region is CASSGDRARQFF.

The rearrangement joins TRBV7-9 to TRBJ2-7; the D call of TRBD2 rests on TCRdb alone, since no DNA is present to check it. The CDR3 is 14 amino acids. Germline CDR1 and CDR2: SEHNR and FQNEAQ (reference sequence). CDR3 protein: CASVGLLTTYEQYF.

This sequence joins TRBV6-2 or TRBV6-3 and TRBJ1-5; with no DNA, the TCRdb D assignment of TRBD1 cannot be verified. Looked up from germline, CDR1 is MNHEY and CDR2 is SVGEGT. CDR3 size: 14 residues. The CDR3 here is CASTDRGTNQPQHF.

The V gene is TRBV5-6, the J gene TRBJ1-5; TCRdb designates TRBD1, a call that cannot be tested without DNA. CDR3 size: 15 residues. CDR1 is SGHDT and CDR2 is YYEEEE in the germline V gene. The CDR3: CASSFWADGNQPQHF.

This rearrangement joins TRBV4-2 to TRBJ2-1; there is no DNA to check the TCRdb D call of TRBD1. CDR1 and CDR2 from the germline V gene are LGHNA and YNFKEQ. The CDR3 consists of 12 residues. The CDR3 reads CASSRDQPEQFF.